The rows below give T cell receptor beta chains drawn from one sample of a study of blood T cells in healthy people across ages. TCRdb recomputed calls from the 5' RACE reads with MiXCR, one row per CDR3 protein. The sample consists of fewer than 2 million distinct CDR3 sequences, roughly 43% of them appearing once. Material for sequencing was blood. The receptors were sampled from a human donor in good health. CDR3s include the opening cysteine and the closing phenylalanine or tryptophan. The D gene is left open where the match is weak. Rows may omit the clone size; those that give it use once, few, many or a size class.

V gene	J gene	D gene	clone size	CDR3 protein	CDR3 DNA
TRBV28	TRBJ2-4	.	.	CASSLTDRTAKNIQYF	TGTGCCAGCAGTTTAACTGACAGGACAGCCAAAAACATTCAGTACTTC
TRBV5-1	TRBJ2-7	TRBD1	many	CASSLGGTGSYEQYF	TGTGCCAGCAGTTTAGGCGGGACAGGGTCCTACGAGCAGTACTTC
TRBV7-2	TRBJ2-1	TRBD2	.	CASSLRETQQFF	TGTGCCAGCAGTTTGCGGGAGACTCAGCAGTTCTTC
TRBV10-3	TRBJ2-4	.	few	CAISEISGNYGQYF	TGTGCCATCAGTGAAATTTCGGGGAACTACGGGCAGTACTTC
TRBV12-3/TRBV12-4	TRBJ2-1	.	.	CASSPRSRGGVSYNEQFF	TGTGCCAGCAGCCCACGAAGTAGGGGGGGGGTATCCTACAATGAGCAGTTCTTC
TRBV20-1	TRBJ2-1	.	few	CSARDWGGSYNEQFF	TGCAGTGCTAGAGATTGGGGCGGCTCCTACAATGAGCAGTTCTTC
TRBV7-6	TRBJ2-3	TRBD2	.	CAGSSAPGGATDTQYF	TGTGCCGGCAGCTCAGCCCCCGGGGGGGCCACAGATACGCAGTATTTT
TRBV20-1	TRBJ2-7	.	few	CSASVRATYEQYF	TGCAGTGCTAGTGTCAGGGCGACCTACGAGCAGTACTTC
TRBV20-1	TRBJ2-1	TRBD1	.	CSARGDRGRDNEQFF	TGCAGTGCTAGAGGGGACAGGGGAAGAGACAATGAGCAGTTCTTC
TRBV9	TRBJ2-1	TRBD1	.	CASSVGGQEYYNEQFF	TGTGCCAGCAGCGTAGGGGGACAGGAGTACTACAATGAGCAGTTCTTC
TRBV12-3/TRBV12-4	TRBJ2-5	.	.	CASGSASQETQYF	TGTGCCAGCGGATCCGCCAGCCAAGAGACCCAGTACTTC
TRBV29-1	TRBJ2-7	TRBD2	few	CSGSGENSYEQYF	TGCAGCGGAAGCGGGGAGAACTCCTACGAGCAGTACTTC
TRBV18	TRBJ2-7	.	.	CASSPLGGLREQYF	TGTGCCAGCTCACCATTGGGGGGCTTGAGAGAGCAGTACTTC
TRBV6-2/TRBV6-3	TRBJ2-6	TRBD1	.	CASSLAGTGISGANVLTF	TGTGCCAGCAGTTTGGCCGGGACAGGGATCTCTGGGGCCAACGTCCTGACTTTC
TRBV7-2	TRBJ1-4	.	.	CASSPLGLVEKLFF	TGTGCCAGCAGCCCCTTGGGCCTAGTTGAAAAACTGTTTTTT
TRBV5-5	TRBJ2-3	.	.	CAGSFRPKDTQYF	TGTGCCGGCAGCTTCCGCCCTAAAGATACGCAGTATTTT
TRBV6-6	TRBJ1-3	.	.	CASSQTSSGNTIYF	TGTGCCAGCAGTCAAACTTCCTCTGGAAACACCATATATTTT
TRBV4-2	TRBJ1-2	.	.	CASSQLVTESYGYTF	TGTGCCAGCAGCCAACTAGTGACAGAAAGCTATGGCTACACCTTC
TRBV15	TRBJ2-5	TRBD2	.	CATSRDPGLAETQYF	TGTGCCACCAGCAGAGACCCCGGACTAGCGGAGACCCAGTACTTC
TRBV5-5	TRBJ2-7	TRBD2	few	CASSLDLAGETSYEQYF	TGTGCCAGCAGCTTGGACCTAGCGGGGGAAACTTCCTACGAGCAGTACTTC
TRBV12-3/TRBV12-4	TRBJ1-5	.	.	CASSCSRAGQPQHF	TGTGCCAGCAGTTGTAGCAGGGCGGGCCAGCCCCAGCATTTT
TRBV12-3/TRBV12-4	TRBJ1-1	.	many	CASSLDPRRVGMNTEAFF	TGTGCCAGCAGTTTGGACCCGAGGAGGGTTGGGATGAACACTGAAGCTTTCTTT
TRBV5-1	TRBJ2-5	.	.	CASSQWGQGLEETQYF	TGCGCCAGCAGCCAATGGGGGCAGGGGCTGGAAGAGACCCAGTACTTC
TRBV7-2	TRBJ2-1	TRBD1	.	CASSLGTGAHNERFF	TGTGCCAGCAGCTTAGGGACAGGGGCCCACAATGAGCGGTTCTTC
TRBV5-1	TRBJ2-7	TRBD2	.	CASSLEGLAGVSYEQYF	TGCGCCAGCAGCCTAGAGGGACTAGCGGGGGTCTCCTACGAGCAGTACTTC
TRBV30	TRBJ2-1	.	.	CAWSKRTSSYNEQFF	TGTGCCTGGAGCAAGAGGACGAGCTCCTACAATGAGCAGTTCTTC
TRBV5-5	TRBJ2-1	.	few	CASSLGARGGYNEQFF	TGTGCCAGCAGCTTGGGCGCTAGAGGGGGTTACAATGAGCAGTTCTTC
TRBV29-1	TRBJ2-4	.	.	CSVRRGQGDKNIQYF	TGCAGCGTTCGGAGGGGGCAGGGGGACAAAAACATTCAGTACTTC
TRBV7-3	TRBJ2-7	.	.	CASRRRNPLYEQYF	TGTGCCAGCAGACGACGGAACCCCCTCTACGAGCAGTACTTC
TRBV9	TRBJ2-1	TRBD1	.	CTSRLPSRDRVYNEQFF	TGTACCAGCAGACTACCCTCCCGGGACAGGGTCTACAATGAGCAGTTCTTC
TRBV4-3	TRBJ2-6	.	.	CASSQDRTSGANVRTF	TGCGCCAGCAGCCAAGACAGGACCTCTGGGGCCAACGTCCGGACTTTC
TRBV4-3	TRBJ2-5	TRBD1	few	CASSQDNDRAETQYF	TGCGCCAGCAGCCAAGACAATGACAGGGCGGAGACCCAGTACTTC
TRBV15	TRBJ2-7	.	.	CATSISQGYEQYF	TGTGCCACCAGCATCTCACAGGGATACGAGCAGTACTTC
TRBV7-9	TRBJ1-2	.	few	CASSLALQDFNYGYTF	TGTGCCAGCAGCTTAGCGCTACAGGATTTTAACTATGGCTACACCTTC
TRBV12-3/TRBV12-4	TRBJ1-1	.	few	CASSPSDTEAFF	TGTGCCAGCAGTCCCTCGGACACTGAAGCTTTCTTT
TRBV30	TRBJ1-2	.	.	CAWSVSQGIGYTF	TGTGCCTGGAGTGTATCCCAGGGTATAGGCTACACCTTC